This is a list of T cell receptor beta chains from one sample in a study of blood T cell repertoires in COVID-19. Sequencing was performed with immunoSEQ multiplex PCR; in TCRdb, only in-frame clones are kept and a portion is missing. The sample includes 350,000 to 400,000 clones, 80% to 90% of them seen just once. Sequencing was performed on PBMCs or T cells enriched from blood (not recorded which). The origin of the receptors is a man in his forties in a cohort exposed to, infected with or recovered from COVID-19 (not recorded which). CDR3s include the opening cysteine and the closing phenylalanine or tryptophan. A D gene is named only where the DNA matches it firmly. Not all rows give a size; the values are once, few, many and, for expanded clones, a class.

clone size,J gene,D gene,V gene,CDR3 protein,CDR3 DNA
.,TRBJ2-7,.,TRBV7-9,CASSLVPSAYEQYF,TGTGCCAGCAGCTTAGTGCCTAGCGCGTACGAGCAGTACTTC
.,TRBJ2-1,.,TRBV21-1,CASSKSPGQGVNEQFF,TGTGCCAGCAGCAAATCCCCGGGACAGGGGGTCAATGAGCAGTTCTTC
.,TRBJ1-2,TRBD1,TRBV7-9,CASSAYDRGSGYTF,TGTGCCAGCAGCGCCTACGACAGGGGAAGTGGCTACACCTTC
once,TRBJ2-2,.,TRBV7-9,CASSRERAGELFF,TGTGCCAGCAGCCGGGAGAGGGCCGGGGAGCTGTTTTTT
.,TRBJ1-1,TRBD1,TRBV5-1,CASRYDGQGNTEAFF,TGCGCCAGCAGATACGACGGACAGGGGAACACTGAAGCTTTCTTT
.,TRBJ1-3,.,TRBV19,CASRGRSGNTIYF,TGTGCCAGTCGCGGGAGGTCTGGAAACACCATATATTTT
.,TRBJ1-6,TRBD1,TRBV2,CASRDTGALSPLHF,TGTGCCAGCAGGGACACAGGGGCCCTTTCACCCCTCCACTTT
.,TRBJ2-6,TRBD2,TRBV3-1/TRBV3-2,CASSQGGLATGGANVLTF,TGTGCCAGCAGCCAGGGCGGACTAGCAACGGGTGGGGCCAACGTCCTGACTTTC
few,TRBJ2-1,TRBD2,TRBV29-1,CSVASGSTNNEQFF,TGCAGCGTTGCTAGCGGGAGTACCAACAATGAGCAGTTCTTC
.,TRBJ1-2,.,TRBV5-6,CASSLGGIGYTF,TGTGCCAGCAGCTTGGGAGGCATCGGCTACACCTTC
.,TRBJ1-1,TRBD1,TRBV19,CATAFDRGNTEAFF,TGTGCCACTGCCTTCGACAGGGGCAACACTGAAGCTTTCTTT
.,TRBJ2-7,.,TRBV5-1,CASSLLPGSSYEQYF,TGCGCCAGCAGCTTGTTACCGGGTAGCTCCTACGAGCAGTACTTC
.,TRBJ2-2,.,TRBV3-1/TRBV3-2,CASSQAQGTGELFF,TGTGCCAGCAGCCAAGCCCAGGGTACCGGGGAGCTGTTTTTT
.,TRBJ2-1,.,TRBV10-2,CASSARGLDNEQFF,TGCGCCAGCAGTGCCAGAGGACTCGATAATGAGCAGTTCTTC
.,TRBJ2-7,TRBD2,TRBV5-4,CASSKGAGTSVTYEQYF,TGTGCCAGCAGCAAGGGCGCCGGGACTAGCGTTACCTACGAGCAGTACTTC
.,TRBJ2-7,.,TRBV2,CASSEDRVGSYEQYF,TGTGCCAGCAGTGAAGACAGGGTAGGCTCCTACGAGCAGTACTTC
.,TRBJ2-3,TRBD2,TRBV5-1,CASSFGGSGSFGDTQYF,TGCGCCAGCAGCTTTGGGGGTAGCGGGAGTTTTGGAGATACGCAGTATTTT
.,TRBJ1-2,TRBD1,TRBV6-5,CASSSTGVDYGYTF,TGTGCCAGCAGTTCTACAGGGGTGGACTATGGCTACACCTTC
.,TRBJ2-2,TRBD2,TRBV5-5,CASSFQGTSRNTGELFF,TGTGCCAGCAGCTTTCAGGGGACTAGCAGAAACACCGGGGAGCTGTTTTTT
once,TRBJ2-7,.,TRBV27,CASSAGQTYEQYF,TGTGCCAGCAGTGCAGGACAGACCTACGAGCAGTACTTC
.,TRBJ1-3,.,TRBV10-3,CAITGGQGNTIYF,TGTGCCATCACCGGGGGTCAGGGAAACACCATATATTTT
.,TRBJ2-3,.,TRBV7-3,CASSPGGSLGADTQYF,TGTGCCAGCAGCCCCGGTGGGTCCCTAGGTGCAGATACGCAGTATTTT
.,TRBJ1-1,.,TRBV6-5,CASSYNPAGFTEAFF,TGTGCCAGCAGTTATAACCCGGCAGGGTTCACTGAAGCTTTCTTT
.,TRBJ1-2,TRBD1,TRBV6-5,CASSYDREDRGYTF,TGTGCCAGCAGTTACGACAGGGAAGATCGGGGCTACACCTTC
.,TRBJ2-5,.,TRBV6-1,CASSEEGYQETQYF,TGTGCCAGCAGTGAAGAGGGGTACCAAGAGACCCAGTACTTC
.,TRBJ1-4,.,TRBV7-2,CASSFSSGTNEKLFF,TGTGCCAGCAGCTTCTCATCGGGTACTAATGAAAAACTGTTTTTT
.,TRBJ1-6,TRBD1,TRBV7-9,CASSFTGQGGSYNSPLHF,TGTGCCAGCAGCTTTACGGGACAGGGAGGGTCCTATAATTCACCCCTCCACTTT
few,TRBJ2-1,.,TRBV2,CASREQSSYNEQFF,TGTGCCAGCAGGGAGCAGAGCTCCTACAATGAGCAGTTCTTC
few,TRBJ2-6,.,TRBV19,CASSNRAGANVLTF,TGTGCCAGTAGTAACAGGGCTGGGGCCAACGTCCTGACTTTC
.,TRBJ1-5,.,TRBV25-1,CASSQDNYSNQPQHF,TGTGCCAGCAGTCAGGACAACTATAGCAATCAGCCCCAGCATTTT
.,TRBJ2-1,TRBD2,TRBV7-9,CASSPETSGMYNEQFF,TGTGCCAGCAGCCCCGAAACCAGCGGGATGTACAATGAGCAGTTCTTC
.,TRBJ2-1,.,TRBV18,CASSPSSSEQFF,TGTGCCAGCTCACCCTCGAGTTCTGAGCAGTTCTTC
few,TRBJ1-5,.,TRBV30,CAWSLEGNQPQHF,TGTGCCTGGAGTCTGGAGGGGAATCAGCCCCAGCATTTT
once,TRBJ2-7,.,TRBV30,CAWNLIGVGEQYF,TGTGCCTGGAATCTTATCGGGGTCGGAGAGCAGTACTTC
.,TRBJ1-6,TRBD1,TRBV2,CASSLTGGFDSPLHF,TGTGCCAGCAGTTTGACAGGGGGCTTCGACTCACCCCTCCACTTT
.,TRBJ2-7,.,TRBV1,CTSVCEQYF,TGCACCTCGGTCTGTGAGCAGTACTTC
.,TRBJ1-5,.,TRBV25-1,CASSESRELRGPQHF,TGTGCCAGCAGTGAATCCCGGGAGCTTCGGGGGCCCCAGCATTTT
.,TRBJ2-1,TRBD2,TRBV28,CASGAGGHPFF,TGTGCCAGCGGTGCGGGAGGCCATCCGTTCTTC
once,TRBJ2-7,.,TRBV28,CASSQTGSRSYEQYF,TGTGCCAGCAGTCAGACAGGCTCCCGGTCCTACGAGCAGTACTTC
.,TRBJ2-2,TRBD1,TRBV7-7,CASSPGTGGRTGELFF,TGTGCCAGCAGCCCCGGGACAGGGGGAAGGACCGGGGAGCTGTTTTTT
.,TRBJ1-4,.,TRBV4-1,CASSHVTGNEKLFF,TGCGCCAGCAGCCACGTCACAGGGAATGAAAAACTGTTTTTT
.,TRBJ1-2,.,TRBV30,CAWSVRTGIYGYTF,TGTGCCTGGAGTGTACGTACGGGAATCTATGGCTACACCTTC
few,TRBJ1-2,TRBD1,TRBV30,CAWTRRDRANYGYTF,TGTGCCTGGACCCGCCGGGACAGAGCTAACTATGGCTACACCTTC
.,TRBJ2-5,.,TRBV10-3,CAISESEGIRETQYF,TGTGCCATCAGTGAGTCGGAGGGTATAAGGGAGACCCAGTACTTC
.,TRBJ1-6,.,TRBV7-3,CASSSGTLNNSPLHF,TGTGCCAGCAGCTCCGGGACACTGAATAATTCACCCCTCCACTTT
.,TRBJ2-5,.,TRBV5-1,CASSGQQIGETQYF,TGCGCCAGCAGCGGACAGCAAATCGGAGAGACCCAGTACTTC
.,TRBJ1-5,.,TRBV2,CASSGPGTQNQPQHF,TGTGCCAGCAGCGGGCCCGGGACACAGAATCAGCCCCAGCATTTT
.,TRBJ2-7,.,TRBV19,CASSNDRSYEQYF,TGTGCCAGTAGTAACGACAGATCCTACGAGCAGTACTTC
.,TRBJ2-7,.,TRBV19,CASSSGASPYEQYF,TGTGCCAGTAGTTCTGGAGCGAGTCCCTACGAGCAGTACTTC
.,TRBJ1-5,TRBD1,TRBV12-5,CASGTGWQPQHF,TGTGCTAGTGGGACAGGGTGGCAGCCCCAGCATTTT
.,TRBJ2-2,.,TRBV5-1,CASSLKQGATGELFF,TGCGCCAGCAGCTTGAAACAGGGTGCCACCGGGGAGCTGTTTTTT
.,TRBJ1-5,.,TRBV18,CASSPAGDQPQHF,TGTGCCAGCTCACCGGCAGGTGATCAGCCCCAGCATTTT
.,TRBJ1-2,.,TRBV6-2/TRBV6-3,CASSSPEGRDNYGYTF,TGTGCCAGCAGCAGCCCAGAGGGTCGGGATAACTATGGCTACACCTTC
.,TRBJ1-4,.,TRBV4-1,CASSQVKSTAGNEKLFF,TGCGCCAGCAGCCAAGTAAAGTCAACCGCGGGTAATGAAAAACTGTTTTTT